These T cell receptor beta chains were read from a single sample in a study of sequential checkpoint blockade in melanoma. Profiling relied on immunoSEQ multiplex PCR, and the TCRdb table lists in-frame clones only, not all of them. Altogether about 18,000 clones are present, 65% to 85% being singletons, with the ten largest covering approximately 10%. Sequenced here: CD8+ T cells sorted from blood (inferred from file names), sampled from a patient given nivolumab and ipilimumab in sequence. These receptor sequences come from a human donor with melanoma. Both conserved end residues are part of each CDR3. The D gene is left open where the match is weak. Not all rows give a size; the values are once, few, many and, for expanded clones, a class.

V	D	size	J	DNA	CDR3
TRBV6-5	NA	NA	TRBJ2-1	TGTGCCAGCAGTCGGCGGGAAGCTTACAATGAGCAGTTCTTC	CASSRREAYNEQFF
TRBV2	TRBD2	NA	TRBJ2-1	TGTGCCAGCAGTGGACTAGCGGGAGTCAACTATGAGCAGTTCTTC	CASSGLAGVNYEQFF
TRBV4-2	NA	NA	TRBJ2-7	TGTGCCAGCAGCCCCTTAGCATGGGGGGTAGGTAGCGAGCAGTACTTC	CASSPLAWGVGSEQYF
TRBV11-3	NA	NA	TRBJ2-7	TGTGCCAGCAGGGGTAGGGGCCCATACGAGCAGTACTTC	CASRGRGPYEQYF
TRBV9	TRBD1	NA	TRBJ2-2	TGTGCCAGCAGCTTCACAGGGGGCTGGGGCACCGGGGAGCTGTTTTTT	CASSFTGGWGTGELFF
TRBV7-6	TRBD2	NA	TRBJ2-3	TGTGCCAGCAGCTTAGGTTCTAGCGGGGGGGGCGGCACAGATACGCAGTATTTT	CASSLGSSGGGGTDTQYF
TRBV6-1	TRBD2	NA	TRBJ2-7	TGTGCCAGCAGTGTTAGCGGGGAGAACTACGAGCAGTACTTC	CASSVSGENYEQYF
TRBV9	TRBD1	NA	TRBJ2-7	TGTGCCAGCAGCCGGGACAGCTCCTACGAGCAGTACTTC	CASSRDSSYEQYF
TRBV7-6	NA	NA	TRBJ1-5	TGTGCCAGCAGCAAGGGGAGGGGATTCGGCAATCAGCCCCAGCATTTT	CASSKGRGFGNQPQHF
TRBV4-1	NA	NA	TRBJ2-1	TGCGCCAGCAGCCAAGAACGCGGCATCTACAATGAGCAGTTCTTC	CASSQERGIYNEQFF
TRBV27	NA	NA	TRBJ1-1	TGTGCCAGCAGTTTTACAGGGATCAACACTGAAGCTTTCTTT	CASSFTGINTEAFF
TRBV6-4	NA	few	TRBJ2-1	TGTGCCAGCAGTGACTCGGACAACAATGAGCAGTTCTTC	CASSDSDNNEQFF
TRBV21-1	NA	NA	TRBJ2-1	TGTGCCAGCAGCAAGGGACAGATCGGACTAGCGGGAAATAGGAGCTCCTACAATGAGCAGTTCTTC	CASSKGQIGLAGNRSSYNEQFF
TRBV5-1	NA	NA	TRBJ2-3	TGCGCCAGCAGCCCATACTTGGAGGGCACAGATACGCAGTATTTT	CASSPYLEGTDTQYF
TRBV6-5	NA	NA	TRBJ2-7	TGTGCCAGCAGTTACTCCCGACAGGTTCTTTCCTACGAGCAGTACTTC	CASSYSRQVLSYEQYF
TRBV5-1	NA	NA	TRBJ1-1	TGCGCCAGCAGCTTGGAACAGATGAACACTGAAGCTTTCTTT	CASSLEQMNTEAFF
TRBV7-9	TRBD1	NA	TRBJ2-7	TGTGCCAGCAGCACTGGACAGGGGTTAATCCACGAGCAGTACTTC	CASSTGQGLIHEQYF
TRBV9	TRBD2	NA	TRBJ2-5	TGTGCCAGCGCCTCGGGGGGGACCCAGTACTTC	CASASGGTQYF
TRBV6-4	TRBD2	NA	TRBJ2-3	TGTGCCAGCAGTCCCCGCGGTAGCGGGGGGGGAGATACGCAGTATTTT	CASSPRGSGGGDTQYF
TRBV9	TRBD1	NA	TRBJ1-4	TGTGCCAGCAGCGTGGCCGGGACAGGGGATGAAAAACTGTTTTTT	CASSVAGTGDEKLFF
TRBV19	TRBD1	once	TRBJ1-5	TGTGCCAGTAGCCGACAGGGGGCGGCGGAGCCCCAGCATTTT	CASSRQGAAEPQHF
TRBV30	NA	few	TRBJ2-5	TGTGCCTGGAGTGTACCCAGACAGAGAAAAGAGACCCAGTACTTC	CAWSVPRQRKETQYF
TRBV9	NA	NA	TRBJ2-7	TGTGCCAGCAGCGTAGGGGCTCACTACGAGCAGTACTTC	CASSVGAHYEQYF
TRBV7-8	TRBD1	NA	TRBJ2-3	TGTGCCAGCAGCAACCACCGGGACAGGGGGCGGGATACGCAGTATTTT	CASSNHRDRGRDTQYF
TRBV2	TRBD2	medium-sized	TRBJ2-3	TGTGCCAGCATGCCGGGGACTAGCGGAACAAAACACAGGGCAGATACGCAGTATTTT	CASMPGTSGTKHRADTQYF
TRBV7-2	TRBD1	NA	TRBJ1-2	TGTGCCAGCAGCTTAAGCACAGGGGAGGGCTACACCTTC	CASSLSTGEGYTF
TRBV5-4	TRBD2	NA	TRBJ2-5	TGTGCCAGCAGCTTGAGGCGGGAGGCCCAAGAGACCCAGTACTTC	CASSLRREAQETQYF
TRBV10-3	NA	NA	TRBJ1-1	TGTGCCATCAGTGATATCAAGGGGTTAAACACTGAAGCTTTCTTT	CAISDIKGLNTEAFF
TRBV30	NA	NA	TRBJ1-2	TGTGCCTGGAGGGGCAGGGAAGGCTATGGCTACACCTTC	CAWRGREGYGYTF
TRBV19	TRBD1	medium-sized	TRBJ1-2	TGTGCCAGTAGTATAGATTGGACAGGGTGGCTCGATGGCTACACCTTC	CASSIDWTGWLDGYTF
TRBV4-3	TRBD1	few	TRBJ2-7	TGCGCCAGCAGCGAAGGACAGGGGAAGCAGGAGCAGTACTTC	CASSEGQGKQEQYF
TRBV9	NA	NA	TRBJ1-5	TGTGCCAGCAGCCATTGGGGGGGTCAGCCCCAGCATTTT	CASSHWGGQPQHF
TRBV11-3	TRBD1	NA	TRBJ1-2	TGTGCCAGCAGCCCGACGTCGGGACAGGGATATGGCTACACCTTC	CASSPTSGQGYGYTF
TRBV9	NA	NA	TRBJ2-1	TGTGCCAGCAGCCAGAGGAACCTAGCAAGCGATGAGCAGTTCTTC	CASSQRNLASDEQFF
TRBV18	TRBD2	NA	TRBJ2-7	TGTGCCAGCTCACTTGCGGGAGATGAGCAGTACTTC	CASSLAGDEQYF
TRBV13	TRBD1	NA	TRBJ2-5	TGTGCCAGCAGCTGGGGACAGGGGGGACAAGAGACCCAGTACTTC	CASSWGQGGQETQYF
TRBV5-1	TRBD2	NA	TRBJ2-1	TGCGCCAGCAACGGACTAGCGGGTCCAGGTGGCAATGAGCAGTTCTTC	CASNGLAGPGGNEQFF
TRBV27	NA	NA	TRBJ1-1	TGTGCCAGCAGTTTATCGCAAGGCAGGGCTGAAGCTTTCTTT	CASSLSQGRAEAFF
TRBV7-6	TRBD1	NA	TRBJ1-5	TGTGCCAGCAGCTTAGAACCGGGACAGGGTAATCAGCCCCAGCATTTT	CASSLEPGQGNQPQHF
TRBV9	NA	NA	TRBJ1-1	TGTGCCAGCAGCGGTGCAGAGAACACTGAAGCTTTCTTT	CASSGAENTEAFF